These 9 T cell receptor beta chains share one sample of origin, sequenced in a study of cytomegalovirus exposure and HLA in healthy donors (dated by TCRdb to 2016 to 2017). The library was prepared using the immunoSEQ multiplex PCR assay. The multiplex PCR relied on a mix of 60 forward primers for TCR Vbeta segments and 13 reverse primers for TCR Jbeta segments. TCRdb took over this immuneACCESS table, retaining in-frame rearrangements with V and J assigned. Such tables are incomplete; in checked studies, under half of the missing clones stem from an unresolved V gene, and the remainder is unexplained. The sample table holds some 120,000 clones, of which over 65% were seen once. The ten largest clones capture more than 0.7% of the sample. The specimen was PBMCs. The receptors here all came from a woman aged 25 to 39 in good health and CMV-seronegative.

The DNA of the CDR3 is TGTGCCAGCAGCTTAGCCGGCAGGGGGCCCACTGAAGCTTTCTTT. Its translation is CASSLAGRGPTEAFF. The rearrangement uses TRBV7-9 and TRBJ1-1; 8 bases map to TRBD1. The V and J ends lost 0 bases and 4 bases, in that order; junction bases with no gene match: 4. Germline CDR1 SEHNR, CDR2 FQNEAQ (reference sequence). The CDR3 extends over 15 amino acids.

The chain recombines TRBV12-5 with TRBJ1-3; perhaps TRBD1 as D (5 bases). The CDR3 loop spans 13 amino acids. Germline values: CDR1 LGHNT, CDR2 FRNRAP. V was clipped by 6 bases and J by 4 bases, with 10 bases between them. DNA for the CDR3: TGTGCTAGTGGAGCACAGGAGGGAAACACCATATATTTT. Its protein is CASGAQEGNTIYF.

CDR3 DNA sequence: TGTGCCAGCAGCTTGTTGCGGAGGGAGACCCAGTACTTC. Protein sequence: CASSLLRRETQYF. This sequence joins TRBV5-6 and TRBJ2-5, with a tentative D call TRBD2 (5 bases). The CDR3 consists of 13 residues. V lost 1 base to trimming and J lost 5 bases, with 9 bases between them. Germline CDR1 is SGHDT and CDR2 is YYEEEE.

In its sample, this clone was seen a few times. The CDR3 nucleotides are TGTGCCAGCAGGGGAGGGGTAGGGAATCAGCCCCAGCATTTT. Translating gives CASRGGVGNQPQHF. V gene TRBV6-1 combines with J gene TRBJ1-5, with D perhaps matching TRBD1 (5 bases). The CDR3 runs 14 residues. Germline CDR1 reads MNHNS; CDR2 reads SASEGT. The ends were cut back, 6 bases at V and 4 bases at J, with 13 bases in the middle.

The V gene is TRBV18, the J gene TRBJ2-3, with D unresolved. The V and J ends lost 1 base and 4 bases respectively, with 18 bases between them. Germline V CDR1 and CDR2: KGHSH, LQKENI. The CDR3 has 17 amino acids. CDR3 nucleotide sequence: TGTGCCAGCTCACCACTTCCCCCACAAGACGAGGCAGATACGCAGTATTTT. This gives the protein CASSPLPPQDEADTQYF.

This clone has just a few counts. V and J are TRBV6-5 and TRBJ1-5; 9 bases line up with TRBD1. CDR1 is MNHEY and CDR2 is SVGAGI in the germline V gene. The V and J ends lost 6 bases and 6 bases, in that order; junction bases with no gene match: 3. The CDR3 is 13 amino acids. In DNA form, the CDR3 reads TGTGCCAGCAGGGACAGGGGTGGTCAGCCCCAGCATTTT. Translated: CASRDRGGQPQHF.

J is TRBJ2-3 and V is TRBV5-1; D remains unclear. V gave up 1 base and J gave up 4 bases, with 10 bases separating them. Germline V lookup: CDR1 SGHRS, CDR2 YFSETQ. This CDR3 region has 14 residues. The CDR3 DNA is TGCGCCAGCAGCTTGAGACTTTTGCCAGATACGCAGTATTTT. Translating it yields CASSLRLLPDTQYF.

This clone was seen once. The identical CDR3 is also encoded by other nucleotide sequences in the sample. This rearrangement joins TRBV19 to TRBJ1-5; 7 nucleotides align to TRBD1. The CDR3 is made up of 14 amino acids. The J segment lost 2 bases and the V segment lost 4 bases, leaving 2 bases of the junction unmatched. CDR1 and CDR2 from the germline V gene are LNHDA and SQIVND (reference sequence). CDR3 protein: CASSTTGGNQPQHF. CDR3 sequence (DNA): TGTGCCAGTAGTACAACAGGGGGCAATCAGCCCCAGCATTTT.

The chain uses TRBV30 and TRBJ1-4; 7 positions agree with TRBD1. CDR1 GTSNPN and CDR2 SVGIG come from the germline V gene (reference sequence). V trimming: 0 bases; J trimming: 7 bases; junction bases outside the gene matches: 5. The length of the CDR3 is 14 residues. The CDR3 nucleotides read TGTGCCTGGAGTGTACAGGGGAACGGTGAAAAACTGTTTTTT. It translates to CAWSVQGNGEKLFF.